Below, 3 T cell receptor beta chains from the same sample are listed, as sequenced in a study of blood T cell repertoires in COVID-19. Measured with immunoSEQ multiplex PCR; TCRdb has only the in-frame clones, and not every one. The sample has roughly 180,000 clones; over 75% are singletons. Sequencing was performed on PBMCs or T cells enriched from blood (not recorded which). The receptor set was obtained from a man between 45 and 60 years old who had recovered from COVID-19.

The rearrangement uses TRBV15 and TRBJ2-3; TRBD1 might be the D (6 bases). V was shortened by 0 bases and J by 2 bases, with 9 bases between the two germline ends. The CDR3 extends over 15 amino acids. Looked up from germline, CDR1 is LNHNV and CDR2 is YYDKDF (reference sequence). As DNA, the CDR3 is TGTGCCACCAGCAGAGATTGGACAGACACAGATACGCAGTATTTT. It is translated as CATSRDWTDTDTQYF.

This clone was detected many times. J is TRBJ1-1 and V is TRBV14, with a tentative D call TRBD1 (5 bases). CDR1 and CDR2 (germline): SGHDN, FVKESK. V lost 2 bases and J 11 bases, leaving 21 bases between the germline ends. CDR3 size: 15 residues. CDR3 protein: CASSQTPLTPRGAFF. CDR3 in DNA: TGTGCCAGCAGCCAAACCCCGCTCACTCCCCGGGGGGCTTTCTTT.

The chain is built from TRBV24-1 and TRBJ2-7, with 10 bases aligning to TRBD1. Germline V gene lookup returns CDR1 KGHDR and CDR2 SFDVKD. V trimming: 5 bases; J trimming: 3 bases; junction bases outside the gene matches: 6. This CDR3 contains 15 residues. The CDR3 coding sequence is TGTGCCACCAGTGGCGGGACAGGGGATCTCTACGAGCAGTACTTC. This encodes CATSGGTGDLYEQYF.